These 18 T cell receptor beta chains originate from one sample sequenced in a study of blood T cell repertoires in COVID-19. Measured with immunoSEQ multiplex PCR; TCRdb has only the in-frame clones, and not every one. Among some 70,000 clones listed, approximately 80% were seen once. Sequencing input: peripheral blood. Receptors originate from a woman aged 45 to 65 with acute or convalescent COVID-19.

J is TRBJ2-2 and V is TRBV7-9, with no clear D. The V gene's germline CDR1 is SEHNR and CDR2 FQNEAQ (reference sequence). CDR3 size: 15 residues. Trimming stripped 5 bases from V and 5 bases from J, with 15 bases between. CDR3 loop: CASSAEEERTGELFF. As DNA, the CDR3 is TGTGCCAGCAGCGCCGAGGAAGAGAGGACCGGGGAGCTGTTTTTT. The full variable domain, completed using reference TRBV7-9 and TRBJ2-2, is DTGVSQNPRHKITKRGQNVTFRCDPISEHNRLYWYRQTLGQGPEFLTYFQNEAQLEKSRLLSDRFSAERPKGSFSTLEIQRTEQGDSAMYLCASSAEEERTGELFFGEGSRLTVL.

The chain has TRBV2 and TRBJ1-2; tentative D call: TRBD1 (6 bases). The V gene lost 1 base and the J gene lost 5 bases, with 11 bases spanning the gap. CDR1 and CDR2 (germline): SNHLY, FYNNEI. The CDR3 runs 14 residues. CDR3 bases: TGTGCCAGCAGTGAAGAGGCAGGGGTTTATGGCTACACCTTC. Its protein product is CASSEEAGVYGYTF. The full variable domain, rest sourced from reference TRBV2 and TRBJ1-2, is EPEVTQTPSHQVTQMGQEVILRCVPISNHLYFYWYRQILGQKVEFLVSFYNNEISEKSEIFDDQFSVERPDGSNFTLKIRSTKLEDSAMYFCASSEEAGVYGYTFGSGTRLTVV.

The chain uses TRBV5-1 and TRBJ1-2, with D tentatively TRBD1 (6 bases). CDR3 length equals 13 residues. V was clipped by 4 bases and J by 6 bases, with 13 bases between them. Germline lookup yields CDR1 SGHRS and CDR2 YFSETQ. The CDR3 DNA is TGCGCCAGCAGCCTGCGATACAGGGATGGCTACACCTTC. Protein: CASSLRYRDGYTF.

The V call is TRBV21-1, the J call TRBJ2-7; the table's D call of TRBD1 was not tested on the DNA. TRBV21-1 is marked as a pseudogene. The CDR3 loop spans 16 amino acids. CDR3 in DNA: TGTGCCAGCAGCAGATACAGGGGCCCCGTTCCCTACGAGCAGTACTTC. This translates into CASSRYRGPVPYEQYF.

This clone was seen a single time. The chain links TRBV13 to TRBJ2-7, with D unresolved. V dropped 2 bases and J dropped 0 bases, with 26 bases sitting between them. The V gene's germline CDR1 is PRHDT and CDR2 FYEKMQ (reference sequence). The CDR3 runs 20 residues. The CDR3 reads CASSLSPASRGSLGSYEQYF. The CDR3 nucleotides read TGTGCCAGCAGCTTAAGCCCGGCCAGCCGAGGCTCCCTGGGCTCCTACGAGCAGTACTTC.

J is TRBJ2-7 and V is TRBV7-2; 7 nucleotides align to TRBD2. This CDR3 has 15 amino acids. Germline CDR1 and CDR2: SGHTA and FQGNSA. Germline trimming cut 5 bases from V and 1 base from J; bases unmatched to any gene: 8. The chain's CDR3 is CASSPAGLGSYEQYF. In DNA, the CDR3 is TGTGCCAGCAGCCCCGCAGGACTAGGATCCTACGAGCAGTACTTC.

This chain links TRBV19 with TRBJ2-2, with D hard to call. V lost 3 bases, J lost 6 bases, and 8 bases lay in between. Per the germline V gene, CDR1 is LNHDA and CDR2 is SQIVND (reference sequence). The CDR3 length is 13 residues. CDR3 sequence reads: CASSISGAGELFF. CDR3 DNA sequence: TGTGCCAGTAGTATCTCGGGTGCCGGGGAGCTGTTTTTT.

The CDR3 loop is CASSIWTGNQPQHF. In DNA, the CDR3 is TGTGCCAGTAGTATTTGGACAGGGAATCAGCCCCAGCATTTT. This chain uses TRBV19 with TRBJ1-5; 8 bases are a match to TRBD1. The germline CDR1 and CDR2 sequences are LNHDA and SQIVND (reference sequence). The CDR3 totals 14 residues. Losses at the gene ends were 3 bases for V and 4 bases for J; bases not matched to a gene: 2.

The chain links TRBV7-9 to TRBJ2-2, with TRBD2 as a possible D gene (6 bases). V was pared by 5 bases and J by 4 bases, with 14 bases between. The CDR3 runs 15 residues. The germline V gene encodes CDR1 SEHNR and CDR2 FQNEAQ (reference sequence). In DNA form, the CDR3 reads TGTGCCAGCAGCCTTTTTAGCGGAGTCACCGGGGAGCTGTTTTTT. It codes for CASSLFSGVTGELFF.

The genes are TRBV5-1 and TRBJ1-1; D is perhaps TRBD1 (5 bases). Germline CDR1 and CDR2: SGHRS and YFSETQ. The CDR3 is made up of 15 amino acids. The germline V and J ends were trimmed by 0 bases and 4 bases, with 13 bases remaining between them. Here the CDR3 DNA reads TGCGCCAGCAGCTTGGAGGGGCAGGGTGGCACTGAAGCTTTCTTT. Its protein product is CASSLEGQGGTEAFF.

Written as DNA, the CDR3 is TGCAGCGTTGTTGGAGCTAACTATGGCTACACCTTC. This translates into CSVVGANYGYTF. This sequence joins TRBV29-1 and TRBJ1-2; no definite D call. Germline V CDR1 and CDR2: SQVTM, ANQGSEA. There are 12 residues in the CDR3. V lost 4 bases to trimming and J lost 0 bases, with 6 bases between them.

V is TRBV21-1 and J is TRBJ1-2. TRBV21-1 is designated a pseudogene. This CDR3 has 14 amino acids. CDR3 nucleotide sequence: TGTGCCAGCAGCGTTAGCGGGGGGGTTACTGGCTACACCTTC. Translation: CASSVSGGVTGYTF.

The rearrangement uses TRBV5-1 and TRBJ2-5; 14 bases match TRBD2. The germline gives CDR1 SGHRS, CDR2 YFSETQ. The CDR3 runs to 16 residues. J lost 1 base, V lost 3 bases, and 2 bases had no gene match. DNA for the CDR3: TGCGCCAGCAGCTCGGGACTAGCGGGAGCCCAAGAGACCCAGTACTTC. It is translated as CASSSGLAGAQETQYF.

This clone was found a few times. This chain joins TRBV5-6 and TRBJ2-7; weak D call: TRBD2 (5 bases). The V end was cut by 4 bases, the J end by 1 base, with 9 bases between. This CDR3 region has 13 residues. Germline CDR1 is SGHDT and CDR2 is YYEEEE. The CDR3 loop reads CASSPDSSYEQYF. The CDR3 coding sequence is TGTGCCAGCAGCCCGGACTCATCCTACGAGCAGTACTTC.

The chain is built from TRBV3-1 (or the pseudogene TRBV3-2) and TRBJ2-1; tentative D call: TRBD2 (7 bases). Trimming took 8 bases from V and 5 from J, leaving 25 bases between them. This CDR3 is 17 amino acids long. CDR1 LGHDT and CDR2 YNNKEL come from the germline V gene (reference sequence). The CDR3, as DNA: TGTGCCAGCTGCCTCGCCTATAGGGGGGGGGCAAACAATGAGCAGTTCTTC. The encoded protein is CASCLAYRGGANNEQFF.

This clone has only one observation. This rearrangement joins TRBV11-2 to TRBJ1-6; a possible D gene is TRBD1 (5 bases). The CDR3 contains 16 residues. Germline CDR1 and CDR2: SGHAT and FQNNGV. The germline V and J ends were trimmed by 2 bases and 9 bases, with 17 bases remaining between them. The DNA for the CDR3 is TGTGCCAGCAGCTTAATTGGGGCAGGGTGGGGTTCACCCCTCCACTTT. Translated, it gives CASSLIGAGWGSPLHF. The variable domain in full, with the rest retrieved from reference TRBV11-2 and TRBJ1-6, is EAGVAQSPRYKIIEKRQSVAFWCNPISGHATLYWYQQILGQGPKLLIQFQNNGVVDDSQLPKDRFSAERLKGVDSTLKIQPAKLEDSAVYLCASSLIGAGWGSPLHFGNGTRLTVT.

The genes are TRBV6-7 and TRBJ2-7; D is unresolved. TRBV6-7 qualifies as an ORF whose function is uncertain. Trimming shortened V by 9 bases and J by 3 bases, and 6 bases separated the two germline ends. This CDR3 spans 10 amino acids. The CDR3 DNA sequence: TGTGCCAGGTTCGGCTACGAGCAGTACTTC. It is translated as CARFGYEQYF.

This rearrangement joins TRBV11-1 to TRBJ2-3, with D unresolved. Germline loops: CDR1 SGHAT, CDR2 FQDESV (reference sequence). V gave up 5 bases and J gave up 1 base, with 4 bases separating them. This CDR3 is built from 12 residues. In DNA, the CDR3 is TGTGCCAGCAGCCGCGGCACAGATACGCAGTATTTT. This encodes CASSRGTDTQYF.